The clone carrying this T cell receptor (beta chain) was found many times. This specimen belongs to a study of read filtering for tumor transcriptome and immune sequencing. The overall study: Whole-transcriptome libraries were prepared after DNase treatment.

Molecular barcoded adaptors covering alpha/delta and beta/gamma chains were used on around 370 ng RNA. TCRdb reanalysed the reads using MiXCR and keeps one entry per CDR3 protein. Among approximately 62,000 distinct CDR3 sequences listed, roughly 20% were seen once. The CDR3 is made up of 13 amino acids. Per the germline V gene, CDR1 is SNHLY and CDR2 is FYNNEI. V dropped 5 bases and J dropped 5 bases, with 12 bases sitting between them. Material for sequencing was a population of CD138-negative cells sorted from bone marrow. The origin of this receptor is a donor aged 40 or older with multiple myeloma. This sequence joins TRBV2 and TRBJ2-5; tentatively, D is TRBD2 (7 bases). The CDR3, as DNA: TGTGCCAGCAGTCCGGGGGGCGGGGAGACCCAGTACTTC. Protein product: CASSPGGGETQYF.